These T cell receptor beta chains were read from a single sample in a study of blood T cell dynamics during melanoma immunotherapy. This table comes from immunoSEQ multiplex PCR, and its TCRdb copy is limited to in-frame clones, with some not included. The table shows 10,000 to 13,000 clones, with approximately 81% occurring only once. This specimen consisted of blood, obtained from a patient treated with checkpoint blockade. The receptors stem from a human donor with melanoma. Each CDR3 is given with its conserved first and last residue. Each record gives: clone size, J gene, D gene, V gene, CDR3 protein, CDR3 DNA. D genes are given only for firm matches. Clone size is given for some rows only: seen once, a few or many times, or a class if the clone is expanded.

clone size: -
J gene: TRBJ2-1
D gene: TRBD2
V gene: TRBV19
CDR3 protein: CASTPAGGYNEQFF
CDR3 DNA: TGTGCCAGTACCCCAGCGGGGGGGTACAATGAGCAGTTCTTC

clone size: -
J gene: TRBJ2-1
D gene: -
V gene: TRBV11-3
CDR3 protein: CASSQTGLIYNEQFF
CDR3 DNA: TGTGCCAGCAGCCAAACGGGACTTATATACAATGAGCAGTTCTTC

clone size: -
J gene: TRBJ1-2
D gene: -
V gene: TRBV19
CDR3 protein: CASSIGGRINYGYTF
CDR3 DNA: TGTGCCAGTAGTATAGGGGGACGGATTAACTATGGCTACACCTTC

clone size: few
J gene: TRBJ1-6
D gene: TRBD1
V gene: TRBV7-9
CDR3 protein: CASSLVMGQGSSPLHF
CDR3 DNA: TGTGCCAGCAGCTTAGTCATGGGACAGGGGTCATCACCCCTCCACTTT

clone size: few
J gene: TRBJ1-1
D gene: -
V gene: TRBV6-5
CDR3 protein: CASSRIQGRTEAFF
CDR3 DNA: TGTGCCAGCAGTCGCATACAGGGTCGGACTGAAGCTTTCTTT

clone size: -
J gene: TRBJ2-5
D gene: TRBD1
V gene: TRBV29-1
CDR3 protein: CSVEVPGQGRSETQYF
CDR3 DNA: TGCAGCGTTGAAGTCCCGGGACAGGGGCGGTCAGAGACCCAGTACTTC

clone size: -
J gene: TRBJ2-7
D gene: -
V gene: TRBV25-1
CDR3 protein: CASKGAYEQYF
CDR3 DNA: TGTGCCAGCAAGGGGGCCTACGAGCAGTACTTC

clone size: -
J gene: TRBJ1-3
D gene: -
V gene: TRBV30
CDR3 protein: CALTVGGNTIYF
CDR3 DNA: TGTGCCTTGACAGTGGGAGGAAACACCATATATTTT

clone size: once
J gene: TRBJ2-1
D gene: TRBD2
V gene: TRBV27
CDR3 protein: CASSLTSGGTNEQFF
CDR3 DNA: TGTGCCAGCAGCTTGACTAGCGGGGGAACCAATGAGCAGTTCTTC

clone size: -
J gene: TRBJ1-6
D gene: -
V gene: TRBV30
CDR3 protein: CAWKGRAGWNSPLHF
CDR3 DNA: TGTGCCTGGAAAGGTCGGGCAGGGTGGAATTCACCCCTCCACTTT

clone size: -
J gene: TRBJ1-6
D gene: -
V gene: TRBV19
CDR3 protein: CASSITGTLGYNSPLHF
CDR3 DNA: TGTGCCAGTAGTATCACCGGGACTCTGGGGTATAATTCACCCCTCCACTTT

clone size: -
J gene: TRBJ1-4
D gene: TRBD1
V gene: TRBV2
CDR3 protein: CASTLTSMVGTGNEKLFF
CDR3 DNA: TGTGCCAGCACCCTAACCTCGATGGTGGGGACAGGAAACGAAAAACTGTTTTTT

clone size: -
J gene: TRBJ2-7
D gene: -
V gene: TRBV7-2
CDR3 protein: CASSPGWEQYF
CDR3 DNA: TGTGCCAGCAGCCCAGGGTGGGAGCAGTACTTC

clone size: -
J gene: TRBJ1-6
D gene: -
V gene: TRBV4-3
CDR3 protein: CASSLSHEFGGSPLHF
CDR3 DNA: TGCGCCAGCAGCCTAAGCCACGAGTTTGGTGGGTCACCCCTCCACTTT

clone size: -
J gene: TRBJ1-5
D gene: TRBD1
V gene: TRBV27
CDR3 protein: CASSNTGTGNQPQHF
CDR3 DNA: TGTGCCAGCAGCAACACCGGGACAGGCAATCAGCCCCAGCATTTT

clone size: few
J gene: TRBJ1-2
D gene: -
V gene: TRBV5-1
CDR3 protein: CASTETESNYGYTF
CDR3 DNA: TGCGCCAGCACCGAGACAGAATCTAACTATGGCTACACCTTC

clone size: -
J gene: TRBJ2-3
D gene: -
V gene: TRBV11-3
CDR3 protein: CASSPRGEKPTNTQYF
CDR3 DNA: TGTGCCAGCAGCCCACGCGGGGAAAAGCCCACCAATACGCAGTATTTT

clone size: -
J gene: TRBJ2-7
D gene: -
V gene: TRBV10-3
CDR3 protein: CAISEKGSTYEQYF
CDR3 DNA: TGTGCCATCAGTGAGAAAGGGTCCACCTACGAGCAGTACTTC

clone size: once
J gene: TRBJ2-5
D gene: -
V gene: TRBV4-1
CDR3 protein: CASSQKGGQIAETQYF
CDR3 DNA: TGCGCCAGCAGCCAGAAAGGGGGGCAAATTGCAGAGACCCAGTACTTC

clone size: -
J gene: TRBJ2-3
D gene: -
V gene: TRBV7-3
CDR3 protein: CASSSTDVASLSNTQYF
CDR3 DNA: TGTGCCAGCAGCTCCACCGACGTGGCTAGTTTAAGCAATACGCAGTATTTT

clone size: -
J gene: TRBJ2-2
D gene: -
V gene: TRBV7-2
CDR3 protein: CASSFARGATGELFF
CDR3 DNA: TGTGCCAGCAGCTTTGCTAGGGGGGCAACCGGGGAGCTGTTTTTT

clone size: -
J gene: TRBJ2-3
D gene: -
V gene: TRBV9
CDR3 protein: CASSASFTDTQYF
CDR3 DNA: TGTGCCAGCAGCGCGTCTTTCACAGATACGCAGTATTTT

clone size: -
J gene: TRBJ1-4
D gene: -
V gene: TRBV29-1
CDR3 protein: CSVGSYEKLFF
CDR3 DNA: TGCAGCGTTGGGTCCTATGAAAAACTGTTTTTT

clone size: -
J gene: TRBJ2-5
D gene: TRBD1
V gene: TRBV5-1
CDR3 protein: CASSLQGSRETQYF
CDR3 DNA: TGCGCCAGCAGCTTACAGGGGAGCAGGGAGACCCAGTACTTC

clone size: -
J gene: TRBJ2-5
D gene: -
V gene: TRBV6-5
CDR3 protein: CASSYAGRGETQYF
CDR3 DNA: TGTGCCAGCAGTTACGCGGGGAGGGGGGAGACCCAGTACTTC

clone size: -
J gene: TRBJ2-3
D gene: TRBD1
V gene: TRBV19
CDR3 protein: CASSIRQGSPDTQYF
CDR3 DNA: TGTGCCAGTAGTATCAGACAGGGTAGCCCAGATACGCAGTATTTT

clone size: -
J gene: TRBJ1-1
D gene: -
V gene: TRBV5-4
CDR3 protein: CASSFSQNTEAFF
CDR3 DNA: TGTGCCAGCAGCTTCTCTCAGAACACTGAAGCTTTCTTT

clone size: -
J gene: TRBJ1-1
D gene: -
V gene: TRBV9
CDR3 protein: CASSAGTVGTEAFF
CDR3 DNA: TGTGCCAGCAGCGCCGGGACCGTGGGGACTGAAGCTTTCTTT

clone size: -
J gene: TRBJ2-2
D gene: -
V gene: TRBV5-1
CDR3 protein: CARLLIRCRANTGELFF
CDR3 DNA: TGCGCCAGACTCCTAATAAGGTGTAGGGCGAACACCGGGGAGCTGTTTTTT

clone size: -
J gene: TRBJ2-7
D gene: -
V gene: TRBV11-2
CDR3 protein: CASTLSLTPYEQYF
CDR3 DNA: TGTGCCAGCACCCTGAGCCTCACCCCCTACGAGCAGTACTTC

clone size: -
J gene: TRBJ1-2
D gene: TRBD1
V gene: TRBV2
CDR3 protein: CASTLTGANYGYTF
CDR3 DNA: TGTGCCAGCACCTTGACAGGGGCTAACTATGGCTACACCTTC

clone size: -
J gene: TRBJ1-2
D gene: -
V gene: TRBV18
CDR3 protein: CASSPYREDYGYTF
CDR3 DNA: TGTGCCAGCTCACCGTACCGGGAGGACTATGGCTACACCTTC

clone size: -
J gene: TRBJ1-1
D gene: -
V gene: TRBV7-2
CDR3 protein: CASNAMERRGTEAFF
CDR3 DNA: TGTGCCAGCAACGCAATGGAACGGCGGGGCACTGAAGCTTTCTTT

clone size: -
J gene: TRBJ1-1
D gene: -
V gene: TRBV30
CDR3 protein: CAWSGRGRDTEAFF
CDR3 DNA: TGTGCCTGGAGTGGGCGAGGAAGGGACACTGAAGCTTTCTTT

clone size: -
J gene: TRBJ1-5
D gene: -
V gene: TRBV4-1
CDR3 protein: CASSQDGRSNQPQHF
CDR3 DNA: TGCGCCAGCAGCCAAGATGGGAGAAGCAATCAGCCCCAGCATTTT

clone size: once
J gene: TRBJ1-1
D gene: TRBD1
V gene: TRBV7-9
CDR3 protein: CASSFTGGGGTEAFF
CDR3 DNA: TGTGCCAGCAGCTTTACAGGGGGCGGTGGTACTGAAGCTTTCTTT

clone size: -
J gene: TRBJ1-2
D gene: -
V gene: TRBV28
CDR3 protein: CASSVGGAPGYTF
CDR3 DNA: TGTGCCAGCAGTGTTGGGGGGGCGCCTGGCTACACCTTC

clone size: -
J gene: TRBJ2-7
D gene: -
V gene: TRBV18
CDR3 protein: CASSPITGRTDEQYF
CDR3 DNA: TGTGCCAGCTCACCTATAACAGGGAGAACGGACGAGCAGTACTTC

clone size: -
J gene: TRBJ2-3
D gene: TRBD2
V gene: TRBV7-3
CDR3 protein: CASSPAPSGTSTDTQYF
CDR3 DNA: TGTGCCAGCAGCCCTGCGCCCAGCGGGACCAGCACAGATACGCAGTATTTT